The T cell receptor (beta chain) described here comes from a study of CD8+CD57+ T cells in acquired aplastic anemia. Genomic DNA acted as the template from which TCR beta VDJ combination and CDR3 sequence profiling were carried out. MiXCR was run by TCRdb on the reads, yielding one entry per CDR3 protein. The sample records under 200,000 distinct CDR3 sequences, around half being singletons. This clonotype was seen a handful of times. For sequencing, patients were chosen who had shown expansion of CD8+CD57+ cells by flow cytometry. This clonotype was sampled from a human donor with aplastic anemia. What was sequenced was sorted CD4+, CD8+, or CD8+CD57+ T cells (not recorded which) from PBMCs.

The CDR3 DNA follows: TGTGCCAGTAGTCCAAGACCAGGGGGCACTGAAGCTTTCTTT. This gives the protein CASSPRPGGTEAFF. The J gene is TRBJ1-1, the V gene TRBV19; TRBD1 aligns across 7 bases. The germline V gene has CDR1 LNHDA and CDR2 SQIVND (reference sequence). The length of the CDR3 is 14 residues. Trimming at V came to 5 bases and at J to 4 bases, leaving 7 bases not matched to a gene.